Following are 22 T cell receptor beta chains from one sample sequenced in a study of T cells after yellow fever vaccination. MiXCR, run by TCRdb on the 5' RACE reads, gives a single entry per CDR3 protein. The repertoire consists of around 250,000 distinct CDR3 sequences, with roughly 5% occurring once and the leading ten covering 2.5% to 4%. Source: CD4+ T cells sorted from PBMCs, taken on the day of the yellow fever booster vaccination. The receptors come from a young man who received the YFV17D yellow fever vaccine.

The sample holds many counts of this clonotype. This chain uses TRBV5-1 with TRBJ2-3; 9 bases are a match to TRBD2. The CDR3 spans 16 residues. The germline CDR1 and CDR2 sequences are SGHRS and YFSETQ. Trimming removed 2 bases from V and 0 bases from J; junction bases left unmatched: 4. The CDR3 DNA reads TGCGCCAGCAGCTTATGGACTAGCGCCAGCACAGATACGCAGTATTTT. Protein: CASSLWTSASTDTQYF.

Ten or more counts support this clonotype. The V call is TRBV18, the J call TRBJ2-3, with D possibly matching TRBD1 (6 bases). CDR1 is KGHSH, CDR2 LQKENI, per germline. Trimming took off 5 bases at V and 2 bases at J, with 14 bases between the two ends. CDR3 length: 15 amino acids. CDR3 nucleotide sequence: TGTGCCAGCTCAACCCAGGGACAACTCACAGATACGCAGTATTTT. This codes for CASSTQGQLTDTQYF.

J is TRBJ2-7 and V is TRBV20-1, with 9 positions matching TRBD1. V shed 6 bases and J 0 bases; nucleotides not matched to a gene: 6. From germline, CDR1 is DFQATT and CDR2 SNEGSKA (reference sequence). The CDR3 runs 14 residues. CDR3 region: CSASSTGGSYEQYF. DNA of the CDR3: TGCAGTGCCTCTTCGACAGGGGGCTCCTACGAGCAGTACTTC.

The chain is built from TRBV6-5 and TRBJ1-2, with D perhaps matching TRBD1 (5 bases). Trimming stripped 4 bases from V and 6 bases from J, with 12 bases between. This CDR3 contains 13 residues. Germline V CDR1 and CDR2: MNHEY, SVGAGI. CDR3 sequence reads: CASSSRTKNGYTF. The DNA of the CDR3 is TGTGCCAGCAGTTCGCGGACAAAGAATGGCTACACCTTC.

This clonotype was detected ten times or more. The chain links TRBV5-1 to TRBJ2-1, with 8 bases identical to TRBD2. V trimming: 2 bases; J trimming: 5 bases; junction bases outside the gene matches: 6. The CDR3 sequence is 15 residues long. Per the germline V gene, CDR1 is SGHRS and CDR2 is YFSETQ. CDR3 in DNA: TGCGCCAGCAGCTTCCAGCGGGGGAGCGACAATGAGCAGTTCTTC. Amino acid sequence: CASSFQRGSDNEQFF.

This clonotype was recorded many times. V is TRBV27 and J is TRBJ1-1; D ambiguous. Germline CDR1 reads MNHEY; CDR2 reads SMNVEV (reference sequence). Trimming removed 5 bases from V and 4 bases from J, with 2 bases in between. The CDR3 is 10 amino acids. CDR3 DNA sequence: TGTGCCAGCAGTCCCACTGAAGCTTTCTTT. This sequence encodes CASSPTEAFF.

J is TRBJ2-7 and V is TRBV28, with D unclear. The CDR3 sequence is 12 residues long. V lost 6 bases to trimming and J lost 1 base, with 7 bases between them. The germline V gene encodes CDR1 MDHEN and CDR2 SYDVKM. The chain's CDR3 is CASRGTSYEQYV. The CDR3 DNA sequence: TGTGCCAGCAGGGGCACGTCCTACGAGCAGTACGTC.

In this sample, this clonotype turned up a few times. The chain joins TRBV7-9 to TRBJ1-2; TRBD1 aligns across 10 bases. This CDR3 region has 13 residues. J lost 8 bases, V lost 7 bases, and 7 bases had no gene match. Germline V lookup: CDR1 SEHNR, CDR2 FQNEAQ (reference sequence). Written as DNA, the CDR3 is TGTGCCAGCATCGCGACAGGGGGCGGAGGCTACACCTTC. This sequence encodes CASIATGGGGYTF.

This clonotype was recorded at least ten times. The chain employs TRBV20-1 and TRBJ2-2; TRBD2 matches at 9 bases. With 4 bases clipped from V and 4 bases from J, the junction kept 4 bases outside the gene matches. The CDR3 spans 14 residues. Germline V gene sequence: CDR1 DFQATT, CDR2 SNEGSKA (reference sequence). The CDR3 is CSAISGGPTGELFF. CDR3 DNA sequence: TGCAGTGCTATTAGCGGGGGACCCACCGGGGAGCTGTTTTTT.

The table lists this clonotype with many counts. J is TRBJ1-5 and V is TRBV6-2 or TRBV6-3; maybe TRBD1 (6 bases). Per the germline V gene, CDR1 is MNHEY and CDR2 is SVGEGT. This CDR3 is 12 amino acids long. The V and J ends lost 6 bases and 6 bases respectively, with 9 bases between them. The CDR3 spells CASSRGFQPQHF. The CDR3 bases are TGTGCCAGCAGCAGGGGCTTTCAGCCCCAGCATTTT.

This clonotype was observed a few times. The chain carries TRBV6-2 or TRBV6-3 and TRBJ2-5, with 8 bases matching TRBD2. The CDR3 totals 17 residues. CDR1 and CDR2 from the germline V gene are MNHEY and SVGEGT. Trimming took 6 bases from V and 4 from J; bases not matched to a gene: 16. DNA of the CDR3: TGTGCCAGCAGCTCCGGGACGCGCGGGGGGTACCGAGAGACCCAGTACTTC. The encoded protein is CASSSGTRGGYRETQYF.

The chain uses TRBV5-1 and TRBJ2-1, with D possibly matching TRBD2 (7 bases). This CDR3 is 15 amino acids long. Per germline, CDR1 SGHRS and CDR2 YFSETQ. V lost 7 bases and J 0 bases, leaving 14 bases between the germline ends. CDR3 region: CASGGALSSYNEQFF. CDR3 in DNA: TGCGCCAGCGGGGGGGCTTTGAGCTCCTACAATGAGCAGTTCTTC.

The chain links TRBV5-6 to TRBJ2-3; D tentatively fits TRBD1 or TRBD2 (5 bases each). Germline CDR1 reads SGHDT; CDR2 reads YYEEEE. The V end was cut by 4 bases, the J end by 1 base, with 13 bases between. This CDR3 contains 15 residues. CDR3 sequence: CASSLGTAGTDTQYF. DNA of the CDR3: TGTGCCAGCAGCCTCGGGACCGCAGGCACAGATACGCAGTATTTT.

The rearrangement joins TRBV5-1 to TRBJ2-2; 9 bases map to TRBD2. Germline CDR1 is SGHRS and CDR2 is YFSETQ. This CDR3 contains 16 residues. V was pared by 0 bases and J by 4 bases, with 4 bases of the junction left unmatched. CDR3 DNA sequence: TGCGCCAGCAGCTTGGGTAGCGGGGGCCTCACCGGGGAGCTGTTTTTT. Translated, it gives CASSLGSGGLTGELFF.

The sample holds a few counts of this clonotype. The J gene is TRBJ1-2, the V gene TRBV27; TRBD1 might be the D (6 bases). This CDR3 is 14 amino acids long. Trimming stripped 6 bases from V and 7 bases from J, with 18 bases between. Per the germline V gene, CDR1 is MNHEY and CDR2 is SMNVEV (reference sequence). The CDR3 loop is CASSLKQGWSGYTF. The CDR3 DNA is TGTGCCAGCAGCTTGAAACAGGGTTGGAGTGGCTACACCTTC.

This clonotype was counted ten times or more. V is TRBV4-1 and J is TRBJ2-1; TRBD2 is a possible D gene (5 bases). Germline CDR1 reads MGHRA; CDR2 reads YSYEKL. The CDR3 sequence is 17 residues long. V shed 0 bases and J shed 4 bases, with 16 bases lying between them. The CDR3 loop reads CASSQEGSGYPYNEQFF. CDR3 sequence (DNA): TGCGCCAGCAGCCAAGAAGGGTCGGGGTACCCTTACAATGAGCAGTTCTTC.

The chain has TRBV11-2 and TRBJ2-1; D call uncertain. The CDR3 contains 20 residues. Germline assignment: CDR1 SGHAT and CDR2 FQNNGV. Trimming took 2 bases from V and 0 from J, leaving 23 bases between them. Here the CDR3 DNA reads TGTGCCAGCAGCTTAATCTTTAGTGGTCCGTCTACACACTCCTACAATGAGCAGTTCTTC. The encoded protein is CASSLIFSGPSTHSYNEQFF.

There are many counts of this clonotype. V is TRBV12-3 or TRBV12-4 and J is TRBJ2-1; possible D gene TRBD1, 5 bases. Trimming took off 5 bases at V and 5 bases at J, with 13 bases between the two ends. The CDR3 contains 14 residues. The CDR3 coding sequence is TGTGCCAGCAGTCTTAGACAGACAGACAATGAGCAGTTCTTC. Protein sequence: CASSLRQTDNEQFF.

This chain links TRBV12-3 or TRBV12-4 with TRBJ1-3; D is uncertain. V gave up 7 bases and J gave up 8 bases, with 18 bases separating them. The CDR3 spans 14 residues. The chain's CDR3 is CASTQAGAGHTIYF. CDR3 DNA: TGTGCCAGCACCCAGGCTGGAGCCGGACACACCATATATTTT.

This clonotype has more than one count but fewer than ten. This chain links TRBV19 with TRBJ1-5; D ambiguous. Trimming shortened V by 4 bases and J by 4 bases, and 11 bases separated the two germline ends. This CDR3 region has 14 residues. Germline V lookup: CDR1 LNHDA, CDR2 SQIVND (reference sequence). Here the CDR3 reads CASSTLDGNQPQHF. CDR3 bases: TGTGCCAGTAGTACCTTGGACGGGAATCAGCCCCAGCATTTT.

The genes are TRBV7-3 and TRBJ2-1, with a possible D match to TRBD1 (6 bases). This CDR3 is 15 amino acids long. CDR1 and CDR2 from the germline V gene are SGHTA and FQGTGA. Trimming removed 2 bases at V and 6 bases at J, with 14 bases between. The CDR3 sequence: CASSLGGQSPNEQFF. In DNA, the CDR3 is TGTGCCAGCAGCTTAGGTGGACAGTCCCCCAATGAGCAGTTCTTC.

In this sample, this clonotype turned up many times. The V gene is TRBV12-3 or TRBV12-4, the J gene TRBJ2-1; D is uncertain. The CDR3 loop spans 12 amino acids. V was pared by 1 base and J by 10 bases, with 8 bases between. This chain's CDR3 is CASSLEVEEQFF. The CDR3 coding sequence is TGTGCCAGCAGTTTAGAGGTTGAAGAGCAGTTCTTC.